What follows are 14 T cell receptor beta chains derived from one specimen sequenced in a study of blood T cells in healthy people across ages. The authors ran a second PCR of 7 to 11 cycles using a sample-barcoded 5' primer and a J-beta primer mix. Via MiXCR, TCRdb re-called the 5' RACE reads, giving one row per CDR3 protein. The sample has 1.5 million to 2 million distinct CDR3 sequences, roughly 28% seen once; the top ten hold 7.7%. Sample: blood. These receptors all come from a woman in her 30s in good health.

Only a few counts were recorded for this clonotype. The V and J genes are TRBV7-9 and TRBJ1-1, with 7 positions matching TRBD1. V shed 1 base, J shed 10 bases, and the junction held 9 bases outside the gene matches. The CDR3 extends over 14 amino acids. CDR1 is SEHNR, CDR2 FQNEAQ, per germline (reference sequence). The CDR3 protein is CASSLERDSHLAFF. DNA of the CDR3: TGTGCCAGCAGCTTAGAACGGGACAGCCACTTAGCTTTCTTT.

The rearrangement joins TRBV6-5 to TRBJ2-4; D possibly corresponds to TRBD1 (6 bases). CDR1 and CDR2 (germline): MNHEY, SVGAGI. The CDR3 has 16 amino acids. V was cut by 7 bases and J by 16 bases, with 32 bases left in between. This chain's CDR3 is CASKFGQLSYNSPLYF. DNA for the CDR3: TGTGCCAGCAAATTCGGACAGTTGAGCTATAATTCACCCCTCTACTTC.

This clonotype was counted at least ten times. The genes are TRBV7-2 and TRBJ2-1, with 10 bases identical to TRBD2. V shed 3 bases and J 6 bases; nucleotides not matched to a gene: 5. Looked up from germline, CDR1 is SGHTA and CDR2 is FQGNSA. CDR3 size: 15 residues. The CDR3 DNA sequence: TGTGCCAGCAGCTTCTCTTGGACTAGCGGCAATGAGCAGTTCTTC. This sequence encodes CASSFSWTSGNEQFF.

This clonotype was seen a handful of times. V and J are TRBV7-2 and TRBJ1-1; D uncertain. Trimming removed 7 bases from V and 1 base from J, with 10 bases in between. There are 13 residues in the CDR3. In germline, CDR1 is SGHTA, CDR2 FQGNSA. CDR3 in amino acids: CASTPPGNTEAFF. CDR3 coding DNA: TGTGCCAGCACCCCTCCAGGGAACACTGAAGCTTTCTTT.

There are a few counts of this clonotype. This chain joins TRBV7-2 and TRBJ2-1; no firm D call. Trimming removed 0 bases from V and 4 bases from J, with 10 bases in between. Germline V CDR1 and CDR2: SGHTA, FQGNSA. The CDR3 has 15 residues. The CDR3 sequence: CASSLADLLYNEQFF. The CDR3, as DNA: TGTGCCAGCAGCTTAGCGGACCTTTTGTACAATGAGCAGTTCTTC.

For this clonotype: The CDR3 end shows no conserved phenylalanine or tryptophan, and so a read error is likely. CDR3 coding DNA: TGCGCCAGCAGCTTGGGGGAAGGAGCTTTCTTA. Its protein is CASSLGEGAFL. The chain recombines TRBV5-1 with TRBJ1-1; D remains ambiguous. CDR1 is SGHRS and CDR2 is YFSETQ in the germline V gene. The CDR3 sequence is 11 residues long. Deletions cut 0 bases from V and 10 bases from J, with 7 bases between.

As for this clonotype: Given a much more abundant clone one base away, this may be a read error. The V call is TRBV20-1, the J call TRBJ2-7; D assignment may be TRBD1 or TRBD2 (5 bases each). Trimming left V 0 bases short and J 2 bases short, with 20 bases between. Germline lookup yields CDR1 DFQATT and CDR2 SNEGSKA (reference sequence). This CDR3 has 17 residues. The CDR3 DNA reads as TGCAGTGCTAGAGATCTGAGGGACCCCCAACCAGCCTACGAGCAGTACTTC. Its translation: CSARDLRDPQPAYEQYF.

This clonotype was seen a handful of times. The CDR3 loop reads CASAPVGNPYEQYF. The DNA for the CDR3 is TGTGCCAGCGCCCCGGTGGGGAATCCCTACGAGCAGTACTTC. The gene calls are TRBV7-9 and TRBJ2-7; unclear D gene. This CDR3 is built from 14 residues. Trimming pared 8 bases from V and 2 bases from J, leaving 16 bases between. Germline values: CDR1 SEHNR, CDR2 FQNEAQ (reference sequence).

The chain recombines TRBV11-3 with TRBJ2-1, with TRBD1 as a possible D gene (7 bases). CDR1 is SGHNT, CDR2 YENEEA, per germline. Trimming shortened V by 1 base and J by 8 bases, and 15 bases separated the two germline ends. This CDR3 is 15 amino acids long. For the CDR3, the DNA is TGTGCCAGCAGCTTAGGCGGGGCAGGGGGACATGAGCAGTTCTTC. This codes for CASSLGGAGGHEQFF.

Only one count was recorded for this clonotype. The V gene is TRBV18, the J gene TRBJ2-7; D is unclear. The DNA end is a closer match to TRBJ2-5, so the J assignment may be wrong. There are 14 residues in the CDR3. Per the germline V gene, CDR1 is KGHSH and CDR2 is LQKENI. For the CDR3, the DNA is TGTGCCAGCTCGTCGGTGGCGGTTGGAGAGACCCAGTACTTC. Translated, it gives CASSSVAVGETQYF.

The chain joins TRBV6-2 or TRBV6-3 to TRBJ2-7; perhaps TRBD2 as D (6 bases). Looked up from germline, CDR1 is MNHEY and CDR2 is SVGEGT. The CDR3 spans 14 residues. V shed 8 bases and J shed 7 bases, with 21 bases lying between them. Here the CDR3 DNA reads TGTGCCAGCCTTCACCGGGGGAGTAACTATGAGCAGTACTTC. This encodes CASLHRGSNYEQYF.

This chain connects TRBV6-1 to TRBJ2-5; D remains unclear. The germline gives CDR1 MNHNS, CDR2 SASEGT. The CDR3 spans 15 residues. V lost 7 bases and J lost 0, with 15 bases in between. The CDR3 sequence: CASITLTEYQETQYF. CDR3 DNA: TGTGCCAGCATTACGCTCACTGAGTACCAAGAGACCCAGTACTTC.

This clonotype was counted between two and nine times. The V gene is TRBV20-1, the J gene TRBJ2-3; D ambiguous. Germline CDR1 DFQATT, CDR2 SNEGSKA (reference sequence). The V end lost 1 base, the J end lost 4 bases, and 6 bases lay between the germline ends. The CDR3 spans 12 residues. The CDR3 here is CSARAAPDTQYF. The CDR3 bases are TGCAGTGCTAGAGCGGCCCCAGATACGCAGTATTTT.

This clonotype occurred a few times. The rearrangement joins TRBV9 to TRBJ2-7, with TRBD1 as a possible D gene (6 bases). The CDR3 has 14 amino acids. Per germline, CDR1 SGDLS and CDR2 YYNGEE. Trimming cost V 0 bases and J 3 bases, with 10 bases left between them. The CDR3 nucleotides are TGTGCCAGCAGCGTAGCCGGACAGTTCTACGAGCAGTACTTC. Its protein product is CASSVAGQFYEQYF.